Detailed here is one T cell receptor (beta chain). Its antigen is unknown. This CDR3 is 16 amino acids long. CDR1 is SGHKS and CDR2 is YYEKEE in the germline V gene (reference sequence). Trimming took 3 bases from V and 4 from J; bases not matched to a gene: 11. This sample stems from a study of radiotherapy plus CTLA-4 blockade in lung cancer. Study information: Objective responses were seen in 18% of patients, disease control in 31%.

Participants had chemo-refractory metastatic non-small-cell lung cancer and were treated with focal radiation plus ipilimumab CTLA-4 blockade. Sequenced by immunoSEQ multiplex PCR; TCRdb stores in-frame clones only, minus some. The table has 75,000 to 95,000 clones, roughly 80% seen once; the top ten hold roughly 24%. Study results and limitations: Best predicting response, reportedly, were early blood T cell clone dynamics, with interferon-beta.

The rearrangement links TRBV5-5 to TRBJ2-5; 8 bases align to TRBD1. The starting material was peripheral blood, obtained from a patient treated with radiotherapy plus ipilimumab. This TCR came from a human donor with non-small cell lung cancer that progressed on radiotherapy plus ipilimumab. The CDR3 here is CASSSHPGGEGETQYF. In DNA, the CDR3 is TGTGCCAGCAGCTCACACCCAGGGGGCGAGGGAGAGACCCAGTACTTC.